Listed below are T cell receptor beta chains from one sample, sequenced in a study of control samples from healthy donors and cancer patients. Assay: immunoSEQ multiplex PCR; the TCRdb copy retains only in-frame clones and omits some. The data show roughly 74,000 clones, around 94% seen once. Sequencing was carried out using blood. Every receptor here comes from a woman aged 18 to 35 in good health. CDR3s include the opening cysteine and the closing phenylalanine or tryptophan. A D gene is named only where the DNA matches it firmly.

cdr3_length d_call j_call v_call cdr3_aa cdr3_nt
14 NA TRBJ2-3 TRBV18 CASSPVLITDTQYF TGTGCCAGCTCACCCGTCTTGATCACAGATACGCAGTATTTT
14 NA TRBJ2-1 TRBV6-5 CASSPAGRDNEQFF TGTGCCAGCAGTCCCGCGGGAAGGGATAATGAGCAGTTCTTC
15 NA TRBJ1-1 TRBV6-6 CASSQISGVNTEAFF TGTGCCAGCAGTCAGATCTCGGGTGTGAACACTGAAGCTTTCTTT
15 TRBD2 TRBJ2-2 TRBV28 CASSLTSGRYGELFF TGTGCCAGCAGTTTAACTAGCGGGAGGTACGGGGAGCTGTTTTTT
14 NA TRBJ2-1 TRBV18 CASSPLGQSNEQFF TGTGCCAGCTCACCACTTGGGCAGAGCAATGAGCAGTTCTTC
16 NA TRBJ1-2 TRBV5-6 CASSLVQGKTNYGYTF TGTGCCAGCAGCTTGGTCCAGGGGAAAACTAACTATGGCTACACCTTC
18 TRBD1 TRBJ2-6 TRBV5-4 CASSLVGQGASGANVLTF TGTGCCAGCAGCTTGGTGGGACAGGGGGCTTCTGGGGCCAACGTCCTGACTTTC
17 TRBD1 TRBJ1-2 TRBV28 CASSLMSIRGQGFGYTF TGTGCCAGCAGTTTAATGAGCATCAGGGGACAGGGGTTTGGCTACACCTTC
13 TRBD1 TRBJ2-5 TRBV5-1 CASSFGTEETQYF TGCGCCAGCAGCTTTGGGACAGAAGAGACCCAGTACTTC
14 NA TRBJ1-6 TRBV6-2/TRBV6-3 CASSSTSYNSPLHF TGTGCCAGCAGTTCAACTTCCTATAATTCACCCCTCCACTTT
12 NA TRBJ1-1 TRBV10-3 CAISGGTSEAFF TGTGCCATCAGTGGCGGGACTTCTGAAGCTTTCTTT
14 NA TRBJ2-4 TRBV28 CASSFPTVKNIQYF TGTGCCAGCAGTTTTCCGACAGTCAAAAACATTCAGTACTTC
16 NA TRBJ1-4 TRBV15 CATSSNKGAGGWKLFF TGTGCCACCAGCAGCAATAAAGGGGCTGGGGGCTGGAAACTGTTTTTT
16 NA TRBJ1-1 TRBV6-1 CASSVRTHKGNTEAFF TGTGCCAGCAGTGTACGGACCCATAAAGGGAACACTGAAGCTTTCTTT
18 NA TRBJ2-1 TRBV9 CASSAYSQRRGSYNEQFF TGTGCCAGCAGCGCATACTCTCAGAGAAGGGGCTCCTACAATGAGCAGTTCTTC
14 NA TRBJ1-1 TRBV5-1 CASSFGFMNTEAFF TGCGCCAGCAGCTTTGGGTTCATGAACACTGAAGCTTTCTTT
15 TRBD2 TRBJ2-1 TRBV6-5 CASRGGGAPINEQFF TGTGCCAGCAGAGGCGGGGGGGCGCCCATCAATGAGCAGTTCTTC